One and the same sample provided the 16 T cell receptor beta chains below, sequenced in a study of Ad26.COV2.S vaccination and SARS-CoV-2 variants. TCRdb's copy holds only in-frame clones and misses some; the assay was immunoSEQ multiplex PCR. This table has around 250,000 clones, approximately 90% appearing once. Treatment specified: some 20 received Ad26.COV2.S at low or high dose, single or two shots; several received placebo; per-sample allocation not given. Following the first vaccine or placebo injection, samples were taken on day 63. Source: peripheral blood, taken in a trial of Ad26.COV2.S vaccine versus placebo. All receptors come from a person between 18 and 59 years old who received the Ad26.COV2.S COVID-19 vaccine or a placebo.

This CDR3 is CASSSTGPYGYTF. The CDR3 DNA follows: TGTGCCAGCAGTTCTACAGGTCCATATGGCTACACCTTC. The genes are TRBV12-3 or TRBV12-4 and TRBJ1-2; D possibly corresponds to TRBD1 (5 bases). V lost 4 bases and J 5 bases, leaving 11 bases between the germline ends. The CDR3 length is 13 residues.

This clone was seen ten or more times. This chain connects TRBV9 to TRBJ2-5, with 7 bases identical to TRBD1. Per the germline V gene, CDR1 is SGDLS and CDR2 is YYNGEE. V gave up 4 bases and J gave up 5 bases; unmatched junction bases: 11. This CDR3 is built from 15 residues. The CDR3 is CASSPTGVGWETQYF. CDR3 coding DNA: TGTGCCAGCAGCCCAACAGGGGTTGGGTGGGAGACCCAGTACTTC.

The rearrangement links TRBV15 to TRBJ1-3; the match to TRBD1 covers 8 bases. The ends lost 8 bases at V and 4 bases at J; junction bases unmatched: 7. CDR1 is LNHNV, CDR2 YYDKDF, per germline (reference sequence). The CDR3 covers 14 residues. The CDR3 loop reads CATADRGGGNTIYF. DNA for the CDR3: TGTGCCACCGCAGACAGGGGTGGGGGAAACACCATATATTTT.

V and J are TRBV18 and TRBJ1-2; the match to TRBD1 covers 9 bases. Unmatched junction bases numbered 4, after V lost 1 base and J lost 10 bases. The CDR3 has 13 amino acids. Germline CDR1 reads KGHSH; CDR2 reads LQKENI. CDR3 bases: TGTGCCAGCTCACCACGACAGGGGGAAGACTACACCTTC. It translates to CASSPRQGEDYTF.

This chain connects TRBV5-3 to TRBJ2-3, with D possibly matching TRBD2 (5 bases). TRBV5-3 is an open reading frame, and its role is uncertain. The V end was cut by 4 bases, the J end by 5 bases, with 20 bases between. This CDR3 has 16 residues. The CDR3 region is CARSRVIDGVRDTQYF. CDR3 DNA sequence: TGTGCCAGAAGCCGTGTGATCGACGGGGTTCGAGATACGCAGTATTTT.

The chain has TRBV27 and TRBJ2-1, with 11 bases lining up with TRBD2. Trimming cost V 3 bases and J 9 bases; bases outside gene matches: 4. The CDR3 consists of 14 residues. The V gene's germline CDR1 is MNHEY and CDR2 SMNVEV (reference sequence). CDR3 sequence: CASSFSGGAVEQFF. CDR3 bases: TGTGCCAGCAGTTTTAGCGGGGGGGCGGTTGAGCAGTTCTTC.

The V and J genes are TRBV7-2 and TRBJ2-4, with D possibly matching TRBD2 (5 bases). V dropped 5 bases and J dropped 3 bases, with 11 bases sitting between them. Germline assignment: CDR1 SGHTA and CDR2 FQGNSA. The CDR3 is 14 amino acids. The CDR3 region has the DNA TGTGCCAGCAGCCTGTCGGGGATCAAAAACATTCAGTACTTC. Its protein product is CASSLSGIKNIQYF.

The V and J genes are TRBV6-5 and TRBJ1-4, with 10 bases fitting TRBD1. The V and J ends lost 9 bases and 4 bases, in that order; junction bases with no gene match: 8. The CDR3 has 15 residues. CDR1 MNHEY and CDR2 SVGAGI come from the germline V gene. CDR3 in DNA: TGTGCCAGTGGGGGCTGGACAGGGGGTAATGAAAAACTGTTTTTT. It yields the protein CASGGWTGGNEKLFF.

The CDR3 reads CASSVGTEATNEKLFF. CDR3 bases: TGTGCCAGCAGCGTAGGGACAGAAGCAACTAATGAAAAACTGTTTTTT. The genes are TRBV9 and TRBJ1-4; possible D gene TRBD1, 6 bases. The germline CDR1 and CDR2 sequences are SGDLS and YYNGEE. This CDR3 spans 16 amino acids. The V end lost 0 bases, the J end lost 0 bases, and 9 bases lay between the germline ends.

V gene TRBV7-9 combines with J gene TRBJ1-6, with D possibly TRBD1 on 5 matching bases. The CDR3 sequence is 14 residues long. V shed 1 base and J shed 12 bases, with 13 bases lying between them. Germline V gene data show CDR1 as SEHNR and CDR2 as FQNEAQ (reference sequence). CDR3 sequence (DNA): TGTGCCAGCAGCTTAGTTCGGGGGATAGAACCCCTCCACTTT. Amino acids: CASSLVRGIEPLHF. Combining the CDR3 with reference TRBV7-9 and TRBJ1-6 gives the whole variable domain DTGVSQNPRHKITKRGQNVTFRCDPISEHNRLYWYRQTLGQGPEFLTYFQNEAQLEKSRLLSDRFSAERPKGSFSTLEIQRTEQGDSAMYLCASSLVRGIEPLHFGNGTRLTVT.

The chain employs TRBV3-1 (or the pseudogene TRBV3-2) and TRBJ2-3; TRBD1 might be the D (6 bases). Germline V gene sequence: CDR1 LGHDT, CDR2 YNNKEL (reference sequence). Trimming cost V 4 bases and J 8 bases, with 10 bases left between them. The CDR3 has 12 residues. The CDR3 DNA follows: TGTGCCAGCAGCCCCGGGACACCTACGCAGTATTTT. Its protein product is CASSPGTPTQYF.

The V and J genes are TRBV27 and TRBJ1-5; D unclear. Deletions cut 1 base from V and 7 bases from J, with 14 bases between. CDR1 is MNHEY, CDR2 SMNVEV, per germline (reference sequence). There are 15 residues in the CDR3. The CDR3 sequence: CASSLFLGREQPQHF. The CDR3 region has the DNA TGTGCCAGCAGTTTATTCTTGGGGAGGGAACAGCCCCAGCATTTT.

The CDR3 coding sequence is TGTGCCAGCAGCTTACGGGGGGGTATTACAAATGAAAAACTGTTTTTT. Its protein product is CASSLRGGITNEKLFF. The J gene is TRBJ1-4, the V gene TRBV7-9, with D possibly TRBD1 on 5 matching bases. The germline CDR1 and CDR2 sequences are SEHNR and FQNEAQ (reference sequence). V was clipped by 2 bases and J by 5 bases, with 15 bases between them. CDR3 length equals 16 residues.

The chain is built from TRBV19 and TRBJ2-2; TRBD1 matches at 12 bases. From germline, CDR1 is LNHDA and CDR2 SQIVND (reference sequence). The CDR3 runs 14 residues. The CDR3 sequence is CVTSGTGGIGELFF. The DNA of the CDR3 is TGTGTCACGTCCGGGACAGGGGGCATCGGGGAGCTGTTTTTT.

This chain uses TRBV19 with TRBJ2-7; D not certain. CDR3 size: 15 residues. The germline V and J ends were trimmed by 4 bases and 3 bases, with 16 bases remaining between them. The germline gives CDR1 LNHDA, CDR2 SQIVND (reference sequence). The CDR3 nucleotides are TGTGCCAGTAGTAGACTGGCCAGTCAATTCTACGAGCAGTACTTC. Protein sequence: CASSRLASQFYEQYF.

CDR3 nucleotide sequence: TGTGCCAGCAGCTTAGACAGGGGAGCCCATCAGCCCCAGCATTTT. Amino acids: CASSLDRGAHQPQHF. The V and J genes are TRBV7-2 and TRBJ1-5; 7 bases agree with TRBD1. CDR1 and CDR2 (germline): SGHTA, FQGNSA. V was pared by 1 base and J by 5 bases, with 5 bases of the junction left unmatched. This CDR3 contains 15 residues.